A single sample is the source of the 26 T cell receptor beta chains below, sequenced in a study of identical twins. MiXCR, applied by TCRdb to the 5' RACE reads, yields one record per CDR3 protein. The data contain about 520,000 distinct CDR3 sequences, about 20% of them seen just once; the ten biggest clones take up 0.91%. The sample was also reused in another study, on T cells expressing NK-cell markers.

The specimen was CD4+ T cells sorted from blood. These receptor sequences come from a woman between 18 and 30 years old in good health.

The sample holds a few counts of this clonotype. The chain combines TRBV25-1 with TRBJ2-5, with D perhaps given as TRBD1 or TRBD2 (5 bases each). Trimming took 3 bases from V and 3 from J, leaving 14 bases between them. The CDR3 consists of 15 residues. The V gene's germline CDR1 is MGHDK and CDR2 SYGVNS. The CDR3 spells CASSEARDDKETQYF. In DNA, the CDR3 is TGTGCCAGCAGTGAGGCTCGGGACGATAAAGAGACCCAGTACTTC.

The table lists this clonotype with a few counts. The gene calls are TRBV10-3 and TRBJ2-2; 13 bases agree with TRBD2. This CDR3 region has 17 residues. The germline V gene encodes CDR1 ENHRY and CDR2 SYGVKD. V gave up 6 bases and J gave up 2 bases; unmatched junction bases: 6. The CDR3 region has the DNA TGTGCCATCAGGACTAGCGGGAGGACTTACAACACCGGGGAGCTGTTTTTT. Protein: CAIRTSGRTYNTGELFF.

This clonotype occurred a few times. V and J are TRBV20-1 and TRBJ2-1; D is possibly TRBD2 (6 bases). V gave up 6 bases and J gave up 9 bases, with 21 bases separating them. CDR1 and CDR2 (germline): DFQATT, SNEGSKA (reference sequence). This CDR3 region has 14 residues. CDR3 in amino acids: CSARPRLDLLEQFF. CDR3 bases: TGCAGTGCGAGACCGAGACTAGACCTACTTGAGCAGTTCTTC.

This clonotype has more than one count but fewer than ten. The V gene is TRBV6-4, the J gene TRBJ1-2; 10 bases map to TRBD1. Germline values: CDR1 MRHNA, CDR2 SNTAGT. Germline trimming cut 7 bases from V and 3 bases from J; bases unmatched to any gene: 14. The CDR3 spans 17 residues. The DNA of the CDR3 is TGTGCCAGCAACCTCGTGCCGGGACAGGGGTCGGACTATGGCTACACCTTC. This sequence encodes CASNLVPGQGSDYGYTF.

This rearrangement joins TRBV6-2 or TRBV6-3 to TRBJ2-1; the match to TRBD2 covers 10 bases. The ends lost 2 bases at V and 6 bases at J; junction bases unmatched: 13. The CDR3 spans 18 residues. Per the germline V gene, CDR1 is MNHEY and CDR2 is SVGEGT. As DNA, the CDR3 is TGTGCCAGCAGTTACGTTAGCGGGAGGTTATTCGGAGGCAATGAGCAGTTCTTC. Amino acids: CASSYVSGRLFGGNEQFF.

The CDR3 DNA follows: TGTGCCAGCTCGAACGGGATAAAAGATACGCAGTATTTT. Encoded protein: CASSNGIKDTQYF. The chain employs TRBV7-2 and TRBJ2-3; TRBD2 is a possible D gene (5 bases). The V gene's germline CDR1 is SGHTA and CDR2 FQGNSA. Trimming took off 8 bases at V and 5 bases at J, with 14 bases between the two ends. This CDR3 has 13 amino acids.

This clonotype has only one observation. In DNA, the CDR3 is TGTGCCAGCAGCGGTACAGGGGGAGGATGGGGCTACACCTTC. Translating it yields CASSGTGGGWGYTF. V is TRBV5-6 and J is TRBJ1-2, with 8 bases aligning to TRBD1. The CDR3 totals 14 residues. Germline values: CDR1 SGHDT, CDR2 YYEEEE. With V trimmed by 4 bases and J by 8 bases, 10 bases remained unmatched.

CDR3 loop: CASSLDSTSYNSPLHF. Here the CDR3 DNA reads TGCGCCAGCAGCTTGGATTCCACATCCTATAATTCACCCCTCCACTTT. The chain carries TRBV5-1 and TRBJ1-6, with unresolved D. Trimming cost V 0 bases and J 1 base, with 8 bases left between them. The CDR3 is 16 amino acids. Germline V gene lookup returns CDR1 SGHRS and CDR2 YFSETQ.

This clonotype was picked up a small number of times. The chain combines TRBV13 with TRBJ1-2; 7 bases are a match to TRBD1. This CDR3 is built from 16 residues. V gave up 3 bases and J gave up 7 bases; unmatched junction bases: 14. Germline CDR1 and CDR2: PRHDT and FYEKMQ (reference sequence). CDR3 in DNA: TGTGCCAGCAGCTTCCGGGACAGATTCCGTGAGGGTGGCTACACCTTC. This codes for CASSFRDRFREGGYTF.

This clonotype was seen ten or more times. The rearrangement uses TRBV5-1 and TRBJ2-5; 9 bases align to TRBD2. The CDR3 covers 14 residues. Per germline, CDR1 SGHRS and CDR2 YFSETQ. Unmatched junction bases numbered 5, after V lost 3 bases and J lost 5 bases. In DNA form, the CDR3 reads TGCGCCAGCAGCTGGGTAGCGGGAGAGGAGACCCAGTACTTC. Protein sequence: CASSWVAGEETQYF.

This clonotype was seen a few times. This sequence joins TRBV24-1 and TRBJ2-5, with 9 bases lining up with TRBD2. Germline V gives CDR1 KGHDR, CDR2 SFDVKD. The CDR3 extends over 13 amino acids. Germline trimming cut 10 bases from V and 5 bases from J; bases unmatched to any gene: 7. The CDR3 DNA is TGTGCCACGGGAGCGGGGGGCGGGGAGACCCAGTACTTC. It specifies CATGAGGGETQYF.

This clonotype came up a few times. The chain uses TRBV10-3 and TRBJ1-5; TRBD1 matches at 7 bases. The CDR3 totals 15 residues. J lost 0 bases, V lost 4 bases, and 3 bases had no gene match. Germline V lookup: CDR1 ENHRY, CDR2 SYGVKD. CDR3 in DNA: TGTGCCATCAGTGGGGACAGAAATAGCAATCAGCCCCAGCATTTT. Its translation is CAISGDRNSNQPQHF.

The V and J genes are TRBV5-1 and TRBJ2-1; no clear D gene. This CDR3 region has 13 residues. With 5 bases removed from V and 9 bases from J, the gap between germline ends came to 15 bases. CDR1 is SGHRS and CDR2 is YFSETQ in the germline V gene. CDR3 sequence reads: CASRMGPWSEQFF. The DNA for the CDR3 is TGCGCCAGCAGAATGGGCCCTTGGAGTGAGCAGTTCTTC.

The J gene is TRBJ2-7, the V gene TRBV30, with D perhaps matching TRBD2 (7 bases). From germline, CDR1 is GTSNPN and CDR2 SVGIG (reference sequence). Trimming shortened V by 5 bases and J by 3 bases, and 11 bases separated the two germline ends. There are 12 residues in the CDR3. CDR3 DNA: TGTGCCTGGTGGGGGGGCAACTACGAGCAGTACTTC. Translation gives CAWWGGNYEQYF.

This rearrangement joins TRBV20-1 to TRBJ2-2; D gene ambiguous. CDR3 length: 14 residues. Germline V gene lookup returns CDR1 DFQATT and CDR2 SNEGSKA (reference sequence). Trimming removed 0 bases at V and 7 bases at J, with 12 bases between. DNA of the CDR3: TGCAGTGCTAGAGATAGGGCACGCATCGGGGAGCTGTTTTTT. It codes for CSARDRARIGELFF.

The CDR3 bases are TGTGCCAGCAGTTTCGGCCCCCATAATTCACCCCTCCACTTT. This sequence encodes CASSFGPHNSPLHF. The gene calls are TRBV12-3 or TRBV12-4 and TRBJ1-6, with D unclear. The CDR3 contains 14 residues. With 3 bases removed from V and 5 bases from J, the gap between germline ends came to 8 bases.

The J gene is TRBJ2-7, the V gene TRBV6-6; D is unclear. This CDR3 is 13 amino acids long. Germline CDR1 and CDR2: MNHNY and SVGAGI (reference sequence). V was cut by 2 bases and J by 0 bases, with 5 bases left in between. For the CDR3, the DNA is TGTGCCAGCAGTTACCTGTACTCCTACGAGCAGTACTTC. Amino acid sequence: CASSYLYSYEQYF.

Only a few counts were recorded for this clonotype. This chain connects TRBV27 to TRBJ2-3; TRBD2 matches at 8 bases. Germline values: CDR1 MNHEY, CDR2 SMNVEV (reference sequence). After removal of 5 bases from V and 0 bases from J, the junction contained 10 bases not matched to a gene. The CDR3 has 17 residues. Written as DNA, the CDR3 is TGTGCCAGCAGTCTCCGGAGACTAGCGCGTAGCACAGATACGCAGTATTTT. Protein: CASSLRRLARSTDTQYF.

This sequence joins TRBV7-9 and TRBJ2-7, with D possibly being TRBD1 (6 bases). From germline, CDR1 is SEHNR and CDR2 FQNEAQ (reference sequence). The CDR3 sequence is 16 residues long. Trimming left V 4 bases short and J 3 bases short, with 19 bases between. CDR3 sequence: CASSYPTGIIGYEQYF. The CDR3 bases are TGTGCCAGCAGCTATCCTACAGGGATTATAGGCTACGAGCAGTACTTC.

This clonotype occurred once. The chain uses TRBV14 and TRBJ2-1; D unresolved. Germline loops: CDR1 SGHDN, CDR2 FVKESK. Trimming left V 4 bases short and J 5 bases short, with 27 bases between. The CDR3 totals 19 residues. The CDR3 DNA is TGTGCCAGCAGCCCTATGACTGGGATACCCGCGGAGAACCACAATGAGCAGTTCTTC. It translates to CASSPMTGIPAENHNEQFF.

The CDR3 loop is CASSSWTSGAKNEQFF. CDR3 nucleotides: TGTGCCAGCAGCTCCTGGACTAGCGGGGCGAAAAATGAGCAGTTCTTC. This chain links TRBV7-9 with TRBJ2-1; 12 bases agree with TRBD2. Germline CDR1 SEHNR, CDR2 FQNEAQ (reference sequence). J gave up 7 bases and V 4 bases, and 8 bases lay outside the gene matches. CDR3 length: 16 residues.

This clonotype was seen only a few times. V is TRBV4-2 and J is TRBJ2-3, with 16 nucleotides matching TRBD2. Germline CDR1 reads LGHNA; CDR2 reads YNFKEQ. The J segment lost 4 bases and the V segment lost 4 bases, leaving 2 bases of the junction unmatched. The CDR3 runs 16 residues. In nucleotides, the CDR3 is TGTGCCAGCAGCCGGGGGACTAGCGGGGGGGCAGATACGCAGTATTTT. It specifies CASSRGTSGGADTQYF.

This clonotype came up a few times. The V call is TRBV5-5, the J call TRBJ2-7, with 9 bases matching TRBD2. Germline V gene data show CDR1 as SGHKS and CDR2 as YYEKEE (reference sequence). Losses at the gene ends were 4 bases for V and 6 bases for J; bases not matched to a gene: 8. There are 14 residues in the CDR3. CDR3 DNA sequence: TGTGCCAGCAGCCTAACTAGCGGGCGTGCCGAGCAGTACTTC. Translating it yields CASSLTSGRAEQYF.

This clonotype was counted a few times. The chain recombines TRBV20-1 with TRBJ2-1; D unclear. The V end was cut by 5 bases, the J end by 0 bases, with 17 bases between. CDR1 is DFQATT, CDR2 SNEGSKA, per germline (reference sequence). CDR3 length: 16 amino acids. CDR3 DNA sequence: TGCAGTGCTCTTGCATCCGGGCGGACCTCCTACAATGAGCAGTTCTTC. This codes for CSALASGRTSYNEQFF.

V usage is TRBV7-2 and J usage is TRBJ1-6, with D possibly being TRBD1 (6 bases). The CDR3 sequence is 15 residues long. Deletions cut 5 bases from V and 9 bases from J, with 17 bases between. The germline gives CDR1 SGHTA, CDR2 FQGNSA. CDR3 coding DNA: TGTGCCAGCAGCAATGGGGCACAGGGAAGTTCACCCCTCCACTTT. It specifies CASSNGAQGSSPLHF.

The chain is built from TRBV5-1 and TRBJ2-1; D ambiguous. The V end lost 2 bases, the J end lost 9 bases, and 12 bases lay between the germline ends. This CDR3 has 13 residues. Germline CDR1 is SGHRS and CDR2 is YFSETQ. CDR3 DNA sequence: TGCGCCAGCAGCTTCCCGAATCCGACTGAGCAGTTCTTC. It codes for CASSFPNPTEQFF.